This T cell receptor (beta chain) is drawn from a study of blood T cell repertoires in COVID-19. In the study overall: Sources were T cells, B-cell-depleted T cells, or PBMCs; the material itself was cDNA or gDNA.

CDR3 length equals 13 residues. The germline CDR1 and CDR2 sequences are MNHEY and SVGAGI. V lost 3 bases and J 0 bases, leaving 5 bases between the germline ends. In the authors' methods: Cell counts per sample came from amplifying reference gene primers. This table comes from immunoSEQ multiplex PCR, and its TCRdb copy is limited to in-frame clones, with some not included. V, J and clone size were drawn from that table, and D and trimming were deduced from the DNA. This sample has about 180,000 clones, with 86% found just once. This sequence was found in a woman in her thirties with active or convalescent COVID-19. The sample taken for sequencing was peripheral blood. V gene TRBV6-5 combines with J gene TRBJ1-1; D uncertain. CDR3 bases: TGTGCCAGCAGTTATAGAGTGAACACTGAAGCTTTCTTT. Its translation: CASSYRVNTEAFF.